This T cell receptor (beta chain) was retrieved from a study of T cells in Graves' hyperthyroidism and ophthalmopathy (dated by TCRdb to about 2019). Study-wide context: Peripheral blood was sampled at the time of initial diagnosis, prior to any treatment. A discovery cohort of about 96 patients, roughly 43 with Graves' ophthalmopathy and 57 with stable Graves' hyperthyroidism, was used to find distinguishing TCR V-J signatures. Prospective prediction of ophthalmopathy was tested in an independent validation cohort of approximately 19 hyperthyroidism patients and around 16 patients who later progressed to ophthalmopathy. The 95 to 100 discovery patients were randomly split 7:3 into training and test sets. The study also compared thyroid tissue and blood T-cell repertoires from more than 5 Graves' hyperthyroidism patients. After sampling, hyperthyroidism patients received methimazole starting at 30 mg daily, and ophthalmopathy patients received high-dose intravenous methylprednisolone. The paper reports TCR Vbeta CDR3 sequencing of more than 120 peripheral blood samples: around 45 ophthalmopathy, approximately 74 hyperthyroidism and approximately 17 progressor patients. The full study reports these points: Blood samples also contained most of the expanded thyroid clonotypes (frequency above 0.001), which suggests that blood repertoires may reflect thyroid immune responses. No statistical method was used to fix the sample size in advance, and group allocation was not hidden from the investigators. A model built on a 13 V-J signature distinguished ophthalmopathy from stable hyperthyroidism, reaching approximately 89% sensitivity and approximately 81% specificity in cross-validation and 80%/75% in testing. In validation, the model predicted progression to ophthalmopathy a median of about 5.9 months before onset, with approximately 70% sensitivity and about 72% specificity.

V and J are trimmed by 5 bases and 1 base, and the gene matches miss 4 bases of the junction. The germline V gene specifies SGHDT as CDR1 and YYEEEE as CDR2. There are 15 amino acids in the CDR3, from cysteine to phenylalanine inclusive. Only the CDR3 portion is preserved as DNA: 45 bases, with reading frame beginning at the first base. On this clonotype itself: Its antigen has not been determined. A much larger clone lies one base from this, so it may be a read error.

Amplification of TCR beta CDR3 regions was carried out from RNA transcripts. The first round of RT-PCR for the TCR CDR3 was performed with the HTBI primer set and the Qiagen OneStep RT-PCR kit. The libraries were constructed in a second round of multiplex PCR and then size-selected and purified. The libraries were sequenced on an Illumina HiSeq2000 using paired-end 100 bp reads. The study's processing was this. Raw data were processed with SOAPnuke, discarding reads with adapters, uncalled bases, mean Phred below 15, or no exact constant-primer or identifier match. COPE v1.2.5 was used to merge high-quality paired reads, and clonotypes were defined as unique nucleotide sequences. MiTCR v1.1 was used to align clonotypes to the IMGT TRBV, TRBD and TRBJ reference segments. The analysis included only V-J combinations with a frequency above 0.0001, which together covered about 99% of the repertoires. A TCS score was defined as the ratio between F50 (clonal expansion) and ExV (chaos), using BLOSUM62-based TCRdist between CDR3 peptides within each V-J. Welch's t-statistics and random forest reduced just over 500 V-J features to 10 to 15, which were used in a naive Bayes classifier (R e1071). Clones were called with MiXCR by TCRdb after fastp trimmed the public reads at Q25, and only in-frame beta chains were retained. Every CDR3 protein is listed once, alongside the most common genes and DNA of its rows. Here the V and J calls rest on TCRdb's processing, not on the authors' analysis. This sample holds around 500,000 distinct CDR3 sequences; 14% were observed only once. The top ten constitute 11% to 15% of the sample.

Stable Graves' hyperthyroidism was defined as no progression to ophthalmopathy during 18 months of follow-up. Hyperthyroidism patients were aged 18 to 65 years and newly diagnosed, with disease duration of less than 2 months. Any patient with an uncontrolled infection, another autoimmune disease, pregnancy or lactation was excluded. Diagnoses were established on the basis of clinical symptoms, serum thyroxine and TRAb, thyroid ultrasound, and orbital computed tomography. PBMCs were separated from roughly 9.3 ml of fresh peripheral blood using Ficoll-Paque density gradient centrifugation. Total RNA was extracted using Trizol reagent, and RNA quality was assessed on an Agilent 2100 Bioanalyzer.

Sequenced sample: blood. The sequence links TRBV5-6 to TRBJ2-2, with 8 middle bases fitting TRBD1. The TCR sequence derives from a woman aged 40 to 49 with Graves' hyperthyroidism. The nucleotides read TGTGCCAGCAGGTTAGGGACAGGGAACACCGGGGAGCTGTTTTTT. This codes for CASRLGTGNTGELFF.